Below, 27 T cell receptor beta chains from the same sample are listed, as sequenced in a study of blood T cells in healthy people across ages. A second PCR of about 7 to 12 cycles used a sample-barcoded 5' primer and a J-beta primer mix. TCRdb passed the 5' RACE reads through MiXCR, listing each CDR3 protein once. The table records about 1 million distinct CDR3 sequences, 40% to 45% of them present only once. Sequences were obtained from blood. Receptors originate from a woman aged 55-69 years in good health.

V gene TRBV30 combines with J gene TRBJ2-7, with 7 bases that match TRBD1. The J call may not be correct, given that the DNA end is closer to TRBJ2-5. The CDR3 consists of 12 residues. The V gene's germline CDR1 is GTSNPN and CDR2 SVGIG (reference sequence). CDR3 sequence: CACTTGSQTQYF. In DNA, the CDR3 is TGTGCCTGTACGACAGGGTCTCAGACCCAGTACTTC.

This rearrangement joins TRBV12-3 or TRBV12-4 to TRBJ2-1; 8 nucleotides align to TRBD2. This CDR3 region has 19 residues. The junction had 16 bases not matched to a gene; V was cut back by 3 bases and J by 3 bases. CDR3 protein: CASSFEAGVFGGVYNEQFF. CDR3 nucleotide sequence: TGTGCCAGCAGTTTTGAAGCGGGAGTTTTTGGCGGTGTCTACAATGAGCAGTTCTTC.

The CDR3 reads CASSLDPGSNEQFF. In DNA form, the CDR3 reads TGCGCCAGCAGCTTGGATCCCGGAAGCAATGAGCAGTTCTTC. The chain uses TRBV5-1 and TRBJ2-1; D gene uncertain. Germline V gene sequence: CDR1 SGHRS, CDR2 YFSETQ. Trimming removed 0 bases from V and 6 bases from J, with 10 bases in between. The CDR3 loop spans 14 amino acids.

This sequence joins TRBV28 and TRBJ2-7; TRBD2 might be the D (6 bases). Trimming left V 7 bases short and J 2 bases short, with 15 bases between. This CDR3 comprises 14 residues. Germline loops: CDR1 MDHEN, CDR2 SYDVKM. This chain's CDR3 is CASTPGGTAYEQYF. CDR3 in DNA: TGTGCCAGCACCCCAGGCGGGACCGCCTACGAGCAGTACTTC.

This clonotype occurred once. The chain is built from TRBV25-1 and TRBJ2-1, with 7 positions matching TRBD2. V shed 6 bases and J 9 bases; nucleotides not matched to a gene: 8. Germline loops: CDR1 MGHDK, CDR2 SYGVNS. The CDR3 has 13 residues. The CDR3 DNA sequence: TGTGCCAGCAGAGCTAGCGGTCAGGGTGAGCAGTTCTTC. Protein product: CASRASGQGEQFF.

J is TRBJ2-7 and V is TRBV20-1, with 8 bases identical to TRBD2. Looked up from germline, CDR1 is DFQATT and CDR2 is SNEGSKA (reference sequence). V shed 4 bases, J shed 2 bases, and the junction held 10 bases outside the gene matches. The CDR3 contains 15 residues. The CDR3: CSATSGGMRAYEQYF. For the CDR3, the DNA is TGCAGTGCTACTTCGGGGGGGATGAGGGCCTACGAGCAGTACTTC.

This clonotype appeared a few times. V and J are TRBV20-1 and TRBJ2-1, with a weak D call TRBD2 (5 bases). The V gene lost 1 base and the J gene lost 4 bases, with 5 bases spanning the gap. Germline V gene sequence: CDR1 DFQATT, CDR2 SNEGSKA (reference sequence). The CDR3 extends over 12 amino acids. The CDR3 DNA follows: TGCAGTGCTAGAGGGGAGTACAATGAGCAGTTCTTC. It yields the protein CSARGEYNEQFF.

This clonotype occurred once. The V gene is TRBV3-1, the J gene TRBJ2-3; no clear D gene. The CDR3 sequence is 15 residues long. The V and J ends lost 1 base and 8 bases respectively, with 16 bases between them. CDR1 is LGHDT and CDR2 is YNNKEL in the germline V gene (reference sequence). CDR3 amino acids: CASSQGAVRYATQYF. In DNA form, the CDR3 reads TGTGCCAGCAGCCAAGGGGCTGTGCGCTACGCTACGCAGTATTTT.

The J gene is TRBJ2-4, the V gene TRBV20-1, with D maybe TRBD1 (5 bases). The J call may be incorrect, as the DNA end agrees better with TRBJ2-7. The CDR3 has 14 residues. Germline CDR1 DFQATT, CDR2 SNEGSKA (reference sequence). The CDR3 region is CSASVWKDNHEQYF. The CDR3 DNA reads as TGCAGTGCTAGCGTTTGGAAGGACAATCACGAGCAGTACTTC.

The chain couples TRBV29-1 to TRBJ1-5; D is perhaps TRBD1 (6 bases). The CDR3 consists of 13 residues. Between the trimmed V and J ends, which lost 3 bases and 7 bases, there was a span of 13 bases. Looked up from germline, CDR1 is SQVTM and CDR2 is ANQGSEA. CDR3 sequence reads: CSVDAGDGQPQHF. The CDR3 DNA reads TGCAGCGTTGATGCAGGGGATGGCCAGCCCCAGCATTTT.

The rearrangement links TRBV28 to TRBJ1-1, with D hard to call. The germline CDR1 and CDR2 sequences are MDHEN and SYDVKM. V lost 3 bases, J lost 3 bases, and 11 bases lay in between. There are 14 residues in the CDR3. The CDR3 spells CASSLVRFYTEAFF. The CDR3 bases are TGTGCCAGCAGTTTGGTCAGGTTCTACACTGAAGCTTTCTTT.

The rearrangement links TRBV6-6 to TRBJ2-1; 14 nucleotides agree with TRBD2. Germline assignment: CDR1 MNHNY and CDR2 SVGAGI (reference sequence). The CDR3 extends over 15 amino acids. Losses at the gene ends were 8 bases for V and 9 bases for J; bases not matched to a gene: 9. CDR3 in DNA: TGTGCCAGCGGCCAGACTAGCGGGAGGGCCAGTGAGCAGTTCTTC. This encodes CASGQTSGRASEQFF.

V and J are TRBV6-1 and TRBJ2-3; tentatively, D is TRBD1 or TRBD2 (5 bases each). CDR3 size: 18 residues. With 4 bases removed from V and 4 bases from J, the gap between germline ends came to 24 bases. The germline V gene encodes CDR1 MNHNS and CDR2 SASEGT. CDR3 bases: TGTGCCAGCAGTGGGGGGTCGGCAGGTGATCATGGGGCAGATACGCAGTATTTT. This codes for CASSGGSAGDHGADTQYF.

The gene calls are TRBV29-1 and TRBJ1-1, with D uncertain. The CDR3 extends over 13 amino acids. Trimming cost V 7 bases and J 4 bases, with 16 bases left between them. CDR1 is SQVTM, CDR2 ANQGSEA, per germline. For the CDR3, the DNA is TGCAGCGGACATGAAAGAGAGGGCACTGAAGCTTTCTTT. Translation gives CSGHEREGTEAFF. Drawing the rest from reference TRBV29-1 and TRBJ1-1, the complete variable domain is SAVISQKPSRDICQRGTSLTIQCQVDSQVTMMFWYRQQPGQSLTLIATANQGSEATYESGFVIDKFPISRPNLTFSTLTVSNMSPEDSSIYLCSGHEREGTEAFFGQGTRLTVV.

Regarding this clonotype: It may be a read error: a sequence one base away is much more abundant. V is TRBV10-3 and J is TRBJ2-1; either TRBD1 or TRBD2 may supply D (5 bases each). This CDR3 comprises 17 residues. The germline V gene has CDR1 ENHRY and CDR2 SYGVKD. V lost 3 bases to trimming and J lost 0 bases, with 15 bases between them. The CDR3 loop is CAISDLDGASSYNEQFF. In DNA, the CDR3 is TGTGCCATCAGTGATTTGGACGGGGCAAGCTCCTACAATGAGCAGTTCTTC.

The chain recombines TRBV19 with TRBJ2-6; unclear D gene. V was shortened by 6 bases and J by 0 bases, with 9 bases between the two germline ends. The CDR3 sequence is 15 residues long. Per the germline V gene, CDR1 is LNHDA and CDR2 is SQIVND (reference sequence). The CDR3 sequence: CASSPFPSGANVLTF. In nucleotides, the CDR3 is TGTGCCAGTAGCCCCTTCCCCTCTGGGGCCAACGTCCTGACTTTC.

The chain carries TRBV5-1 and TRBJ2-2; 7 nucleotides match TRBD1. J gave up 7 bases and V 3 bases, and 9 bases lay outside the gene matches. The germline gives CDR1 SGHRS, CDR2 YFSETQ. This CDR3 spans 15 amino acids. The CDR3 DNA reads as TGCGCCAGCAGCTCAAGACAGGGATTGTACGGGGAGCTGTTTTTT. Protein: CASSSRQGLYGELFF.

This clonotype was detected only once. The rearrangement uses TRBV10-3 and TRBJ1-1; D might be TRBD1 (6 bases). The CDR3 is made up of 14 amino acids. Germline V gives CDR1 ENHRY, CDR2 SYGVKD. The germline V and J ends were trimmed by 6 bases and 2 bases, with 13 bases remaining between them. The CDR3 loop reads CAIRRGDTNTEAFF. The CDR3 bases are TGTGCCATCAGACGTGGGGACACCAACACTGAAGCTTTCTTT.

The genes are TRBV3-1 and TRBJ1-2; D not resolved. CDR3 length equals 12 residues. Germline values: CDR1 LGHDT, CDR2 YNNKEL (reference sequence). Trimming removed 0 bases at V and 11 bases at J, with 10 bases between. The CDR3 DNA reads TGTGCCAGCAGCCAAGATTACGGAAGTTACACCTTC. It is translated as CASSQDYGSYTF.

The chain carries TRBV6-6 and TRBJ2-5, with no clear D. The CDR3 length is 13 residues. Trimming stripped 7 bases from V and 4 bases from J, with 13 bases between. Per germline, CDR1 MNHNY and CDR2 SVGAGI (reference sequence). The CDR3 loop reads CASTLGSSETQYF. In nucleotides, the CDR3 is TGTGCCAGCACCCTGGGGTCATCAGAGACCCAGTACTTC.

The rearrangement links TRBV7-9 to TRBJ2-5; D is ambiguous. Trimming stripped 5 bases from V and 1 base from J, with 14 bases between. CDR3 size: 15 residues. Per germline, CDR1 SEHNR and CDR2 FQNEAQ (reference sequence). CDR3 DNA: TGTGCCAGCAGCGGGCCCGACGATCCCCAAGAGACCCAGTACTTC. This gives the protein CASSGPDDPQETQYF.

This clonotype showed up just a few times. This sequence joins TRBV6-5 and TRBJ2-3, with TRBD2 matching 7 bases. The junction had 7 bases not matched to a gene; V was cut back by 7 bases and J by 0 bases. Looked up from germline, CDR1 is MNHEY and CDR2 is SVGAGI. The CDR3 length is 15 residues. The CDR3 loop is CASTPSGASTDTQYF. CDR3 bases: TGTGCCAGCACCCCTAGCGGAGCTAGCACAGATACGCAGTATTTT.

The chain combines TRBV6-5 with TRBJ1-1; 9 bases align to TRBD1. The CDR3 sequence is 14 residues long. CDR1 is MNHEY and CDR2 is SVGAGI in the germline V gene. The trim removed 8 bases at V and 1 base at J, leaving 5 bases unmatched. The CDR3 loop reads CASDRGQGNTEAFF. The CDR3 DNA follows: TGTGCCAGCGACCGGGGACAGGGGAACACTGAAGCTTTCTTT.

The chain uses TRBV20-1 and TRBJ2-3; 12 bases fit TRBD2. Germline V CDR1 and CDR2: DFQATT, SNEGSKA (reference sequence). The CDR3 loop spans 16 amino acids. With 0 bases clipped from V and 5 bases from J, the junction kept 6 bases outside the gene matches. CDR3 loop: CSARDFLAGGVDTQYF. The CDR3 DNA is TGCAGTGCTAGAGATTTCCTAGCGGGAGGGGTAGATACGCAGTATTTT.

The table lists this clonotype with a few counts. The CDR3 region has the DNA TGTGCCATCAGTGAGCCCGGACAGGGGGGCACTGAAGCTTTCTTT. Amino acid sequence: CAISEPGQGGTEAFF. The chain carries TRBV10-3 and TRBJ1-1; 10 positions match TRBD1. V shed 2 bases and J 4 bases; nucleotides not matched to a gene: 4. This CDR3 has 15 residues. The germline gives CDR1 ENHRY, CDR2 SYGVKD.

The chain combines TRBV4-2 with TRBJ2-1; D gene ambiguous. CDR3 size: 16 residues. CDR1 LGHNA and CDR2 YNFKEQ come from the germline V gene. The V gene lost 0 bases and the J gene lost 9 bases, with 18 bases spanning the gap. This chain's CDR3 is CASSQEKTRVVGEQFF. As DNA, the CDR3 is TGTGCCAGCAGCCAAGAAAAAACACGGGTCGTCGGTGAGCAGTTCTTC.

This clonotype was counted a few times. The chain uses TRBV6-5 and TRBJ2-2; 12 bases are a match to TRBD2. Germline loops: CDR1 MNHEY, CDR2 SVGAGI. V shed 0 bases and J 2 bases; nucleotides not matched to a gene: 7. The length of the CDR3 is 19 residues. CDR3 DNA sequence: TGTGCCAGCAGTTACTCCGCTAGCGGGAGGGCCGGTAACACCGGGGAGCTGTTTTTT. Protein product: CASSYSASGRAGNTGELFF.